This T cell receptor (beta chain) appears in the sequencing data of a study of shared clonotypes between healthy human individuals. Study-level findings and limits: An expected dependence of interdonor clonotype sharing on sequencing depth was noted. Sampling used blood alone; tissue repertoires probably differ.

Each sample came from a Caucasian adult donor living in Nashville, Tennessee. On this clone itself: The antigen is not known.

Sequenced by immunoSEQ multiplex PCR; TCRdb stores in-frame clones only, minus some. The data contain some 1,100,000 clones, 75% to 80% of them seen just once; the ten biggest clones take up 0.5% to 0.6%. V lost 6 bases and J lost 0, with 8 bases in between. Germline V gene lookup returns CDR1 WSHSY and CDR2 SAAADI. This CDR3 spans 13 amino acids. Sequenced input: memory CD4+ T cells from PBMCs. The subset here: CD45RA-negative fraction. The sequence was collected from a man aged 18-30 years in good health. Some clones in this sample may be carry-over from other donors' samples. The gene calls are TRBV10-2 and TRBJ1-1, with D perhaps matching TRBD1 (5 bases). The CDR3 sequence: CASRGTVNTEAFF. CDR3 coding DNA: TGCGCCAGCAGGGGGACGGTGAACACTGAAGCTTTCTTT.